Given below is one T cell receptor beta chain in context. Its antigen is unidentified. Terminally differentiated effector memory CD45RA+ cells were excluded by CCR7 positive selection of CD45RO-negative cells. This sample was included in a study of shared clonotypes between healthy human individuals. Study conclusions and caveats: Of the naive CD4 clonotypes, around 5.2% were shared across a handful of donors.

The data were produced by immunoSEQ multiplex PCR, yet TCRdb's version contains in-frame clones alone and is incomplete. This sample has about 2.1 million clones, with approximately 94% found just once. Germline CDR1 and CDR2: SSHAT and FNYEAQ (reference sequence). The junction had 4 bases not matched to a gene; V was cut back by 2 bases and J by 3 bases. This CDR3 is 15 amino acids long. Material for sequencing was naive CD8+ T cells from PBMCs. The TCR was taken from a man younger than 35 in good health. Some clones in this sample may be carry-over from other donors' samples. The genes are TRBV7-7 and TRBJ2-3, with TRBD1 identical over 8 bases. The CDR3 sequence is CASSLSDRDTDTQYF. In DNA, the CDR3 is TGTGCCAGCAGCTTATCGGACAGGGATACAGATACGCAGTATTTT.